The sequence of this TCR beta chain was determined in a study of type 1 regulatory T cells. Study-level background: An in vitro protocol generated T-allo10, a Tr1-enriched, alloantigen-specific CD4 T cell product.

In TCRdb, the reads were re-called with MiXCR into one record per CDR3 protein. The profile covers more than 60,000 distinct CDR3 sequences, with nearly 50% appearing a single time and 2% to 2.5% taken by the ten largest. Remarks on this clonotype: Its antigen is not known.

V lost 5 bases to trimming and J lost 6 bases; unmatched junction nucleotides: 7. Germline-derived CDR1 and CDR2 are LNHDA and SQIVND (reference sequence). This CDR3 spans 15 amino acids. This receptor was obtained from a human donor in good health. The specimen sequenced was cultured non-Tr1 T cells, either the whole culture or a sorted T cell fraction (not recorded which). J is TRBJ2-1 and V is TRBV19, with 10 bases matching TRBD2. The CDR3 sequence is CASSVAGGLVNEQFF. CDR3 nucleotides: TGTGCCAGTAGTGTAGCGGGGGGCCTCGTCAATGAGCAGTTCTTC.